Reported below is one T cell receptor beta chain. Libraries were prepared by immunoSEQ multiplex PCR; TCRdb keeps only in-frame clonotypes and omits some of them. This repertoire comprises 48,000 or so clones; its ten largest clones make up around 0.8%. This sample stems from a study of Tregs in tolerant kidney transplant recipients. The TCR originated in a human donor who received a combined kidney and bone marrow transplant. The sample consisted of CD4+ T cells from blood, taken before the transplant.

The sequenced part of the CDR3 DNA is TGTGCCAGCAGATACTCCGGGACAGGGAATTCACCC. This codes for CASRYSGTGNSP. In full, the CDR3 reads CASRYSGTGNSPLHF. The chain links TRBV2 to TRBJ1-6; 9 bases line up with TRBD1. The CDR3 end lies 3 residues beyond the end of the read and is filled in from the germline J gene. The V segment lost 6 bases and the J segment 7 bases; nucleotides outside the gene matches: 7. This CDR3 region has 15 residues. CDR1 and CDR2 from the germline V gene are SNHLY and FYNNEI.